The T cell receptor beta chain described here comes from a study of T cells in Graves' hyperthyroidism and ophthalmopathy. Study results and limitations: Before onset, by a median of around 6.1 months, the model predicted ophthalmopathy. Ophthalmopathy was distinguished from stable hyperthyroidism by 13 V-J signatures.

J gave up 8 bases and V 0 bases, and 8 bases lay outside the gene matches. The length of the CDR3 is 16 residues. From germline, CDR1 is KGHSH and CDR2 LQKENI. Amplified regions were TCR beta CDR3 sequences from RNA transcripts. HTBI primers were the set used in a first-round RT-PCR of the TCR CDR3. TCRdb analysed the multiplex PCR reads with MiXCR anew, one entry per CDR3 protein. Here the sample spans around 400,000 distinct CDR3 sequences, about 12% being singletons. This clonotype was observed many times. Its specificity is unknown. The V gene is TRBV18, the J gene TRBJ2-1; 9 positions agree with TRBD2. The sample comprised blood. The source of this sequence is a woman aged 18-29 years with Graves' hyperthyroidism. The DNA for the CDR3 is TGTGCCAGCTCACCACCCAGCGGGGGGTACCGGGATGAGCAGTTCTTC. Amino acid sequence: CASSPPSGGYRDEQFF.